These T cell receptor beta chains were read from a single sample in a study of neurological immune-mediated disorders. In TCRdb, the 5' RACE reads were re-called with MiXCR into one record per CDR3 protein. The table has 93,000 or so distinct CDR3 sequences, under 14% seen once; the top ten hold more than 2.5%. The specimen sequenced was PBMCs. The source of these receptors is a female donor with HTLV-1-associated myelopathy (HAM/TSP). CDR3s include the opening cysteine and the closing phenylalanine or tryptophan. A D gene is named only where the DNA matches it firmly. Clone size is shown for a subset of rows, as once, few, many or a class of expanded clone.

.	.	TRBJ2-1	16	TRBV2	TGTGCCAGCAGTGAATCTGGGGGGACCTTCTACAATGAGCAGTTCTTC	CASSESGGTFYNEQFF
many	.	TRBJ2-5	13	TRBV20-1	TGCAGTGCCCTGAGGGGCAGAGAGGAGACCCAGTACTTC	CSALRGREETQYF
.	.	TRBJ2-1	11	TRBV12-3/TRBV12-4	TGTGCCAGCAGTTTAATCTTTGAGCAGTTCTTC	CASSLIFEQFF
many	TRBD1	TRBJ2-2	14	TRBV7-3	TGTGCCAGCAGCAAATCCAGGGGGACCGGGGAGCTGTTTTTT	CASSKSRGTGELFF
many	TRBD1	TRBJ1-4	15	TRBV9	TGTGCCAGCAGCGCCGGACAGGGGGCGTCGGAAAAACTGTTTTTT	CASSAGQGASEKLFF
many	.	TRBJ1-5	15	TRBV28	TGTGCCAGCAGTTTTTTGGCAATCTCAGATCAGCCCCAGCATTTT	CASSFLAISDQPQHF
many	.	TRBJ2-7	13	TRBV7-9	TGTGCCAGCAGCTTTGGACAGTACTACGAGCAGTACTTC	CASSFGQYYEQYF
many	TRBD2	TRBJ2-5	14	TRBV5-1	TGCGCCAGCAGCTGGGGGACTAGTCAGGAGACCCAGTACTTC	CASSWGTSQETQYF
many	.	TRBJ2-7	13	TRBV20-1	TGCAGTGCTAGTTGGGTCTCCCGCTACGAGCAGTACTTC	CSASWVSRYEQYF
many	.	TRBJ2-5	12	TRBV10-3	TGTGCCATCAGAAAGGATTGGGAGACCCAGTACTTC	CAIRKDWETQYF
few	.	TRBJ2-2	18	TRBV7-3	TGTGCCAGCAGTTACAAACCCCCAGGGGCTCATAACACCGGGGAGCTGTTTTTT	CASSYKPPGAHNTGELFF
.	.	TRBJ2-4	14	TRBV5-1	TGCGCCAGCAGCTTGGGAGCGGGACAAGACACTCAGTACTTC	CASSLGAGQDTQYF
many	.	TRBJ1-2	13	TRBV6-6	TGTGCCAGCGTACAGGGTCTTAACTATGGCTACACCTTC	CASVQGLNYGYTF
many	TRBD1	TRBJ1-5	15	TRBV6-5	TGTGCCAGCAGTCGACAGGGGTTCGGCAATCAGCCCCAGCATTTT	CASSRQGFGNQPQHF
.	TRBD1	TRBJ2-2	15	TRBV12-3/TRBV12-4	TGTGCCAGCACCGACGGACAGGGAAACACCGGGGAGCTGTTTTTT	CASTDGQGNTGELFF
many	.	TRBJ2-3	16	TRBV27	TGTGCCAGCAGTCCTACCTGGTTCGGGGGCACAGATACGCAGTATTTT	CASSPTWFGGTDTQYF
.	TRBD1	TRBJ2-5	17	TRBV5-1	TGCGCCAGCAGCTGGAGCTCCGGGACAGACAAACAAGAGACCCAGTACTTC	CASSWSSGTDKQETQYF
many	TRBD1	TRBJ1-2	15	TRBV20-1	TGCAGTGTTAGAGACAGGGACGAGGCTAACTATGGCTACACCTTC	CSVRDRDEANYGYTF
.	TRBD1	TRBJ2-1	19	TRBV12-3/TRBV12-4	TGTGCCAGCAGCCCCTATGAGTACCGGACAGGGGGATCCTACAATGAGCAGTTCTTC	CASSPYEYRTGGSYNEQFF
many	.	TRBJ2-7	12	TRBV28	TGTGCCAGCAGGACACAGGGCTACGAGCAGTACTTC	CASRTQGYEQYF
many	.	TRBJ1-2	18	TRBV6-5	TGTGCCAGCAGTTACAAACTAACAGGGAAAGTCGGTAACTATGGCTACACCTTC	CASSYKLTGKVGNYGYTF
many	.	TRBJ2-4	14	TRBV5-1	TGCGCCAGCAGCTTTAGTGATGCCAAAAACATTCAGTACTTC	CASSFSDAKNIQYF
many	.	TRBJ1-5	16	TRBV3-1	TGTGCCAGCAGCCAAGACCCCATGCGGGGGAATCAGCCCCAGCATTTT	CASSQDPMRGNQPQHF
many	.	TRBJ2-5	14	TRBV28	TGTGCCAGCAGTTTTCCAGGCCCGTCAGAGACCCAGTACTTC	CASSFPGPSETQYF
many	TRBD1	TRBJ2-7	13	TRBV5-1	TGCGCCAGCAGCTTGGACAGGGGCTACGAGCAGTACTTC	CASSLDRGYEQYF
many	TRBD2	TRBJ2-7	16	TRBV5-1	TGCGCCAGCAGACCGACTAGCGGGGTAATGGGGCTCGAGCAGTACTTC	CASRPTSGVMGLEQYF
many	TRBD2	TRBJ2-1	16	TRBV5-1	TGCGCCAGCAGCTCGGTCGGTCTAGCGGGGGCCAATGAGCAGTTCTTC	CASSSVGLAGANEQFF
many	TRBD2	TRBJ2-3	18	TRBV9	TGTGCCAGCAGCGTGACTAGCGGGGGGGCCTTTAAAACAGATACGCAGTATTTT	CASSVTSGGAFKTDTQYF
many	TRBD2	TRBJ2-1	15	TRBV12-5	TGTGCTAGTGGTTTGTTTTCGAGCGGGGACAATGAGCAGTTCTTC	CASGLFSSGDNEQFF
.	.	TRBJ2-3	18	TRBV4-2	TGTGCCAGCAGCCAAGATCCGGGGGAGCCTCCTAGCACAGATACGCAGTATTTT	CASSQDPGEPPSTDTQYF
many	.	TRBJ1-3	14	TRBV7-2	TGTGCCAGCAGCTTAGACGGGGGTGGAAACACCATATATTTT	CASSLDGGGNTIYF
many	.	TRBJ2-1	12	TRBV29-1	TGCAGCGTTGAATGGGGGTACGAGGAGCAGTTCTTC	CSVEWGYEEQFF